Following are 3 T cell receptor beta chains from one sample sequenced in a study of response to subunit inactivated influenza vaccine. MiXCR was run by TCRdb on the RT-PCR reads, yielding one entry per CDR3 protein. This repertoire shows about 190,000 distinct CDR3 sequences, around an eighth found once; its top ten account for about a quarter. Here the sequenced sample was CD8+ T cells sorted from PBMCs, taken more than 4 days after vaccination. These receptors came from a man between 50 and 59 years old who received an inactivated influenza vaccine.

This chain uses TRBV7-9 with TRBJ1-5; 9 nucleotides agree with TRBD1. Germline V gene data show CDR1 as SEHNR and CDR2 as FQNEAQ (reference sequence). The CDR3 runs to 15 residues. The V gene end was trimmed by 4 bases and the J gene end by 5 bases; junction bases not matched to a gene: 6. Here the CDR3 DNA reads TGTGCCAGCAGCTATAACGGGGACAGGGATCAGCCCCAGCATTTT. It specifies CASSYNGDRDQPQHF.

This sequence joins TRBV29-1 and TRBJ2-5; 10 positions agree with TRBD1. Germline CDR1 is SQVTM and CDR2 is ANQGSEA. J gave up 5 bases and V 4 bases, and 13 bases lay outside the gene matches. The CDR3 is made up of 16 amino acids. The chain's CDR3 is CSVGAAATGGQETQYF. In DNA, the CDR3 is TGCAGCGTTGGGGCTGCAGCGACAGGGGGCCAGGAGACCCAGTACTTC.

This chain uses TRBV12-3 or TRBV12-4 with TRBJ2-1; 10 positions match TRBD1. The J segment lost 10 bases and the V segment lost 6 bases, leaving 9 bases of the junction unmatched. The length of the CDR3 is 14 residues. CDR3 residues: CASRSRQGAGEQFF. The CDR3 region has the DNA TGTGCCAGCAGATCCCGACAGGGGGCTGGAGAGCAGTTCTTC.